The T cell receptor (beta chain) described here comes from a study of T cells in Graves' hyperthyroidism and ophthalmopathy. RNA transcripts yielded amplified TCR beta CDR3 regions. The TCR CDR3 first-round RT-PCR relied on the HTBI primer set. Each CDR3 protein is one row after TCRdb ran MiXCR on the multiplex PCR reads. The profile covers approximately 740,000 distinct CDR3 sequences, with roughly 15% appearing a single time and 9.5% to 13% taken by the ten largest. Between the trimmed V and J ends, which lost 8 bases and 2 bases, there was a span of 6 bases. The germline V gene has CDR1 MDHEN and CDR2 SYDVKM. The CDR3 has 11 residues.

This rearrangement joins TRBV28 to TRBJ1-2; the D is unclear. Sequenced: blood. This TCR was recovered from a woman younger than 35 with Graves' hyperthyroidism. The CDR3 DNA reads TGTGCCAGCTTCAGGAACTATGGCTACACCTTC. Its protein is CASFRNYGYTF.